This T cell receptor beta chain emerged from a study of control samples from healthy donors and cancer patients. Profiling relied on immunoSEQ multiplex PCR, and the TCRdb table lists in-frame clones only, not all of them. The data contain about 160,000 clones, roughly 90% of them singletons. Sample: blood. The TCR was taken from a man aged 25-40 years in good health.

CDR3 nucleotide sequence: TGTGCCAGCAGCATTTCGGTAGTGGCGGGAGGTACCACAGATACGCAGTATTTT. Residues: CASSISVVAGGTTDTQYF. The V and J genes are TRBV7-3 and TRBJ2-3, with 8 bases lining up with TRBD2. CDR3 length: 18 amino acids. The ends lost 5 bases at V and 2 bases at J; junction bases unmatched: 15. CDR1 is SGHTA and CDR2 is FQGTGA in the germline V gene. Full variable domain (missing parts from reference TRBV7-3 and TRBJ2-3): GAGVSQTPSNKVTEKGKYVELRCDPISGHTALYWYRQSLGQGPEFLIYFQGTGAADDSGLPNDRFFAVRPEGSVSTLKIQRTERGDSAVYLCASSISVVAGGTTDTQYFGPGTRLTVL.